This T cell receptor (beta chain) was retrieved from a study of T cells in localized non-small cell lung cancer (dated by TCRdb to the early 2020s). Regarding the complete study: The study analyzed T cell repertoires of about 230 early-stage NSCLC patients, comparing tumors and uninvolved tumor-adjacent lungs. The cohort was made up of 200 to 250 treatment-naive NSCLC patients whose localized lung tumors had been resected. The mean age of the NSCLC patients was under 70 years, with roughly 120 men and approximately 100 women. The investigation overall reported the following: Multi-region tumor sequencing was not performed, so intratumor heterogeneity could not be excluded. A median of approximately 57 of the top 100 tumor clones were detected in paired uninvolved adjacent lung, and 28 of these tumor clones were also found among the top 100 clones of the paired uninvolved adjacent lung. The highest T cell clonality was observed in uninvolved tumor-adjacent lung, where clonality exceeded that of tumor, suggesting that antigenic responses were more focused in uninvolved tumor-adjacent lung. Because the study design was exploratory, TCR variables were selected using unadjusted p-values without false-discovery rate correction. Higher T cell density in blood was associated with longer overall survival, whereas higher clonality in adjacent lung was associated with shorter survival.

At diagnosis, peripheral blood, uninvolved tumor-adjacent lung and tumor were collected and stored as a combination of fresh-frozen and FFPE material. For TCR repertoire profiling, blood samples were analyzed as peripheral blood mononuclear cells. The CDR3 goes from the cysteine to the phenylalanine over 12 residues. Here the CDR3 DNA is all that survives: 36 bases in frame from base 1. V drops 3 bases and J drops 4 bases, leaving 6 bases in between. CDR1 and CDR2 are drawn from the germline V gene: MNHNS, SASEGT. The immunoSEQ Assay was used to sequence TCR beta CDR3 regions from DNA. From the authors' description of their analysis: T cell density was computed as TCR beta template counts normalized to usable DNA estimated by amplifying housekeeping genes. Using the preseqR package, richness was estimated by extrapolating to 120,000 templates for tissue samples and 400,000 templates for PBMC samples. Clonality was calculated as one minus Pielou's evenness. Differential abundance testing on productive amino-acid clonotypes, with a minimum total count of 5 and an alpha of 0.1, was used to identify tissue-enriched TCRs. The Jaccard Index and the Morisita Overlap Index were used to measure repertoire overlap between compartments. TCR beta CDR3s were clustered by GLIPH together with public tetramer-defined viral CDR3s, and at least three viral sequences plus V-gene enrichment were required for viral motifs. Held by TCRdb, this immuneACCESS table contains in-frame sequences only and omits some clones. Under half of the omission traces to an unresolved V gene where checked; the cause of the rest is unknown. V and J calls and clone size are copied from that table; D and trimming were computed from the DNA. Within this sample are about 28,000 clones, with more than 85% of them counted one time only. The ten largest account for about 28% of the sample.

Concerning this clone itself: No antigen is known for it. No qualities accompany the bases; no much larger clone lies one base away.

The sequence derives from a female donor at least 60 years old with stage I lung adenocarcinoma. The V and J segments used are TRBV6-1 and TRBJ1-2, with the D gene call left open. The sequencing here drew on peripheral blood, taken before any cancer treatment. The nucleotide sequence reads TGTGCCAGCAGTGACAAACCCTATGGCTACACCTTC. Its translation reads: CASSDKPYGYTF.